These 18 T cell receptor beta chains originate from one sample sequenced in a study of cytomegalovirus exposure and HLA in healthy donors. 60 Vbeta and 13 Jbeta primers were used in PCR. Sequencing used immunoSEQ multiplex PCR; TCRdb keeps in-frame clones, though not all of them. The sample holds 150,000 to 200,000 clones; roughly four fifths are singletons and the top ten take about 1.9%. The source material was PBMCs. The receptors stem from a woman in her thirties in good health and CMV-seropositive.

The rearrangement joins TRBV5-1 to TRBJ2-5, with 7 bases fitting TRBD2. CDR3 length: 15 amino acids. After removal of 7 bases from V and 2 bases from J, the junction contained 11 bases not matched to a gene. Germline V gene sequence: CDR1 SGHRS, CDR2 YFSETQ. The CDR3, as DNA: TGCGCCAGCCGCCCTGGGGGAGGGAATCAAGAGACCCAGTACTTC. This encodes CASRPGGGNQETQYF.

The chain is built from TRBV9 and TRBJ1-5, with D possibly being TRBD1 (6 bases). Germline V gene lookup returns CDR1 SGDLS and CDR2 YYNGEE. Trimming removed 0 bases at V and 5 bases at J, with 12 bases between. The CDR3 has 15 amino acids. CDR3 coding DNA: TGTGCCAGCAGCGTAGAGGGACACAGAGATCAGCCCCAGCATTTT. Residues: CASSVEGHRDQPQHF.

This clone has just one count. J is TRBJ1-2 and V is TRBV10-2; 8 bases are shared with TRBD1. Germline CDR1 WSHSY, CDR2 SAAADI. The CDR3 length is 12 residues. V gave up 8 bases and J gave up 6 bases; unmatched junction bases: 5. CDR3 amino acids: CASADREDGYTF. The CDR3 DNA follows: TGCGCCAGCGCGGACAGGGAGGATGGCTACACCTTC.

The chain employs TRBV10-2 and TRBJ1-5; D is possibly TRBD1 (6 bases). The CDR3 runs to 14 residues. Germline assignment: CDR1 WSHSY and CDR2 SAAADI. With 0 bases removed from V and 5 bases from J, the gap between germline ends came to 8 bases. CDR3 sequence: CASSESGGHQPQHF. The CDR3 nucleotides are TGCGCCAGCAGTGAGTCAGGGGGACATCAGCCCCAGCATTTT.

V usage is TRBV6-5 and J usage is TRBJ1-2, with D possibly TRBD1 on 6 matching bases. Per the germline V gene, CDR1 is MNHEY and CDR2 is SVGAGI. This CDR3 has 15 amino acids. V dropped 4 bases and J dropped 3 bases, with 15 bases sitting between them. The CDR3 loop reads CASSLGGRGDYGYTF. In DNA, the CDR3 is TGTGCCAGCAGTTTAGGGGGGAGGGGAGACTATGGCTACACCTTC.

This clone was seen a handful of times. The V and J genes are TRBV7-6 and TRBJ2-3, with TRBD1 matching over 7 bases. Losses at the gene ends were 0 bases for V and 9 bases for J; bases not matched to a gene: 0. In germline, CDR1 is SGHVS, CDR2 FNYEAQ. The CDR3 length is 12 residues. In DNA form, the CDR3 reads TGTGCCAGCAGCTTAGCGACAGGGACGCAGTATTTT. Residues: CASSLATGTQYF.

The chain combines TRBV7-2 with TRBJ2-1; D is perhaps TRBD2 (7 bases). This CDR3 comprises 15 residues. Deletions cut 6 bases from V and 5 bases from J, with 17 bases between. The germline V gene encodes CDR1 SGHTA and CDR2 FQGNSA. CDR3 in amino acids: CASSQGGEGHNEQFF. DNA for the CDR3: TGTGCCAGCAGTCAAGGGGGGGAGGGACACAATGAGCAGTTCTTC.

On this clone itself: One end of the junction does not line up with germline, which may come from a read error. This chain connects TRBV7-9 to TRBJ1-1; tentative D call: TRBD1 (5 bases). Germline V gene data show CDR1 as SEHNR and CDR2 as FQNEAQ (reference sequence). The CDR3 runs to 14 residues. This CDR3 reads CASSYSQGGTGAFF. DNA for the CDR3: TGTGCCAGCAGCTATAGTCAGGGCGGGACTGGAGCTTTCTTT.

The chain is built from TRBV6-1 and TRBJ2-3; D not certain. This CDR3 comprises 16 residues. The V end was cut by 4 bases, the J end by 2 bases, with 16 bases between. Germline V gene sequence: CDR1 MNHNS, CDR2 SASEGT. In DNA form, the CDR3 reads TGTGCCAGCAGTGCCCTCACTTGGAGCCCCACAGATACGCAGTATTTT. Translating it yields CASSALTWSPTDTQYF.

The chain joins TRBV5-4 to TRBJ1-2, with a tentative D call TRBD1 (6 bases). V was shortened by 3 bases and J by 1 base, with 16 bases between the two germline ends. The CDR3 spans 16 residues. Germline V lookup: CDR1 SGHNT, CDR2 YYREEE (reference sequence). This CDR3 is CASSSGTPKGNYGYTF. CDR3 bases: TGTGCCAGCAGCTCCGGGACACCCAAGGGTAACTATGGCTACACCTTC. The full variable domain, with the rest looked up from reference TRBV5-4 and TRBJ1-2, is ETGVTQSPTHLIKTRGQQVTLRCSSQSGHNTVSWYQQALGQGPQFIFQYYREEENGRGNFPPRFSGLQFPNYSSELNVNALELDDSALYLCASSSGTPKGNYGYTFGSGTRLTVV.

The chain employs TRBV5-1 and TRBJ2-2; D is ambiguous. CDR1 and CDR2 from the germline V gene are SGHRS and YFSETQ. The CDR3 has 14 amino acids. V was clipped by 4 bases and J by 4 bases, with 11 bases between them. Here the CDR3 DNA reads TGCGCCAGCAGCCTCACTCAAATCACCGGGGAGCTGTTTTTT. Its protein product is CASSLTQITGELFF.

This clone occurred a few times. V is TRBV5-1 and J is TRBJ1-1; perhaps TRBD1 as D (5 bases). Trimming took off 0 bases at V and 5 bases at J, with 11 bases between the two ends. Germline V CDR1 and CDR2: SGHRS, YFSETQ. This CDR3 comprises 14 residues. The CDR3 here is CASSLAGQGTEAFF. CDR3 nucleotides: TGCGCCAGCAGCTTGGCCGGACAAGGGACTGAAGCTTTCTTT.

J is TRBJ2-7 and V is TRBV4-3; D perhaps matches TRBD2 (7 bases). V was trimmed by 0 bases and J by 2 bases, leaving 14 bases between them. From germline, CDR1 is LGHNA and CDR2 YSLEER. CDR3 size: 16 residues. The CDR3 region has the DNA TGCGCCAGCAGCCAAGATATAGGGGGGGGGCCCTACGAGCAGTACTTC. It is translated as CASSQDIGGGPYEQYF.

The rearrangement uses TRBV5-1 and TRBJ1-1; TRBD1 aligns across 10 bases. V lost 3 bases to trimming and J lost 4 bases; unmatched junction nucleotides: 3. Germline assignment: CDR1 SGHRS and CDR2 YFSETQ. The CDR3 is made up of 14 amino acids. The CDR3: CASSSGQGSTEAFF. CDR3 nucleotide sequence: TGCGCCAGCAGCTCGGGACAGGGGTCCACTGAAGCTTTCTTT.

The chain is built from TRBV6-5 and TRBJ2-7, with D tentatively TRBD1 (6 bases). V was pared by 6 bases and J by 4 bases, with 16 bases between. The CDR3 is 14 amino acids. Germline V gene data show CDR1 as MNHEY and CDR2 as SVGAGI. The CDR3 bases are TGTGCCAGCAGACCCGGGACAACCGAGTACGAGCAGTACTTC. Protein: CASRPGTTEYEQYF.

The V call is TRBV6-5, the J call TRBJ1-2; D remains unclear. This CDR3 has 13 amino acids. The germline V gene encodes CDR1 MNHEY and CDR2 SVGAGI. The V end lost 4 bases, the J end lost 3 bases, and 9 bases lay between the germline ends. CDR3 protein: CASSSTLDYGYTF. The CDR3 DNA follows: TGTGCCAGCAGTTCCACTCTCGACTATGGCTACACCTTC.

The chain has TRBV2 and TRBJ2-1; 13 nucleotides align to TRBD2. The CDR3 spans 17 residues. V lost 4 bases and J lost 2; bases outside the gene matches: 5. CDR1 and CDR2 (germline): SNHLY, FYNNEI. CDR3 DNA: TGTGCCAGCAGTGTTCAACTAGCGGGGGGGACCTACAATGAGCAGTTCTTC. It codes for CASSVQLAGGTYNEQFF.

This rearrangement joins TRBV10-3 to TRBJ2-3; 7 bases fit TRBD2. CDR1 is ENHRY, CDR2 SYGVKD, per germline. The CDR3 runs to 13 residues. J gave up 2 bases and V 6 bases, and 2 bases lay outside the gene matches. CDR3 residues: CAISGGFTDTQYF. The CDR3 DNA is TGTGCCATCAGCGGGGGGTTCACAGATACGCAGTATTTT.